What follows are 27 T cell receptor beta chains derived from one specimen sequenced in a study of T cells expressing NK-cell markers. TCRdb processed the 5' RACE reads again and assigns one entry to each CDR3 protein, with no DNA. In all, the sample yields about 430,000 distinct CDR3 sequences. Sequences were obtained from blood T cells: a sorted CD56 or NKG2C T cell subset, CD4+ or CD8+ T cells, or bulk PBMC T cells (not recorded which). These TCRs come from a woman aged 45 to 65 in good health.

The CDR3 is CASSPTLGNEQFF. This chain links TRBV7-7 with TRBJ2-1. Germline V gives CDR1 SSHAT, CDR2 FNYEAQ (reference sequence). The CDR3 extends over 13 amino acids.

The chain is built from TRBV15 and TRBJ2-1; TCRdb indicates TRBD1, and absent DNA this call remains unverified. Germline V gene lookup returns CDR1 LNHNV and CDR2 YYDKDF (reference sequence). The CDR3 consists of 14 residues. This chain's CDR3 is CATSSRTADNEQFF.

This chain connects TRBV9 to TRBJ1-5. The CDR3 has 15 amino acids. Germline values: CDR1 SGDLS, CDR2 YYNGEE. The CDR3 protein is CASSVDGLRNQPQHF.

This chain uses TRBV20-1 with TRBJ1-1. This CDR3 comprises 13 residues. Looked up from germline, CDR1 is DFQATT and CDR2 is SNEGSKA (reference sequence). CDR3 region: CSARGPGNTEAFF.

V gene TRBV10-3 combines with J gene TRBJ1-5. CDR3 length: 14 amino acids. Germline CDR1 is ENHRY and CDR2 is SYGVKD. The CDR3 is CAIRGGEGNQPQHF.

This sequence joins TRBV10-2 and TRBJ2-1; no DNA is available, so the TRBD1 call from TCRdb remains unchecked. CDR3 length equals 16 residues. CDR1 and CDR2 (germline): WSHSY, SAAADI. CDR3 protein: CASSGRDTSSYNEQFF.

The gene calls are TRBV30 and TRBJ1-6. The CDR3 contains 12 residues. CDR1 is GTSNPN, CDR2 SVGIG, per germline (reference sequence). The CDR3 is CAWRRTSGPLHF.

The chain combines TRBV7-2 with TRBJ2-3; TCRdb selects TRBD2, and the lack of DNA leaves this call unchecked. Germline V gene sequence: CDR1 SGHTA, CDR2 FQGNSA. The CDR3 is 16 amino acids. The CDR3 is CASSLVVTSGTDTQYF.

This chain links TRBV7-9 with TRBJ1-1; the TRBD1 assignment by TCRdb is unverifiable without DNA. Germline CDR1 is SEHNR and CDR2 is FQNEAQ (reference sequence). The CDR3 spans 12 residues. The CDR3 loop is CASSATGTEAFF. The full variable domain, its missing parts supplied by reference TRBV7-9 and TRBJ1-1, is DTGVSQNPRHKITKRGQNVTFRCDPISEHNRLYWYRQTLGQGPEFLTYFQNEAQLEKSRLLSDRFSAERPKGSFSTLEIQRTEQGDSAMYLCASSATGTEAFFGQGTRLTVV.

J is TRBJ2-4 and V is TRBV27; TCRdb returns TRBD1, unconfirmable since there is no DNA. Germline V gene data show CDR1 as MNHEY and CDR2 as SMNVEV (reference sequence). The CDR3 has 15 residues. CDR3 in amino acids: CASSLRAGLSYIQYF.

The V and J genes are TRBV7-6 and TRBJ2-3; the TRBD2 assignment by TCRdb is unverifiable without DNA. Germline CDR1 SGHVS, CDR2 FNYEAQ. The CDR3 has 16 residues. The CDR3: CASSLGGGSFSDTQYF. The whole variable domain, filled in from reference TRBV7-6 and TRBJ2-3, reads GAGVSQSPRYKVTKRGQDVALRCDPISGHVSLYWYRQALGQGPEFLTYFNYEAQQDKSGLPNDRFSAERPEGSISTLTIQRTEQRDSAMYRCASSLGGGSFSDTQYFGPGTRLTVL.

This chain links TRBV3-1 with TRBJ1-1; without DNA, the TCRdb call of TRBD1 cannot be checked. Germline V gene data show CDR1 as LGHDT and CDR2 as YNNKEL (reference sequence). The CDR3 totals 15 residues. CDR3 amino acids: CASSERDRAYTEAFF.

This chain connects TRBV28 to TRBJ2-1; TCRdb's assignment of TRBD2 cannot be checked, as there is no DNA. The CDR3 sequence is 15 residues long. Looked up from germline, CDR1 is MDHEN and CDR2 is SYDVKM. CDR3 sequence: CASSFSGRVNNEQFF. The entire variable domain, with the rest obtained from reference TRBV28 and TRBJ2-1, is as follows: DVKVTQSSRYLVKRTGEKVFLECVQDMDHENMFWYRQDPGLGLRLIYFSYDVKMKEKGDIPEGYSVSREKKERFSLILESASTNQTSMYLCASSFSGRVNNEQFFGPGTRLTVL.

The chain recombines TRBV4-1 with TRBJ2-2; lacking DNA, the TRBD2 call made by TCRdb goes unchecked. Germline assignment: CDR1 MGHRA and CDR2 YSYEKL. The CDR3 length is 16 residues. The CDR3 sequence is CASSQSSSVRAGELFF.

The CDR3 loop is CASRDSLTSTDTQYF. The V and J genes are TRBV5-1 and TRBJ2-3; TCRdb calls TRBD1, which cannot be checked without DNA. In germline, CDR1 is SGHRS, CDR2 YFSETQ. This CDR3 spans 15 amino acids.

The V call is TRBV6-5, the J call TRBJ1-1. The length of the CDR3 is 12 residues. Germline CDR1 is MNHEY and CDR2 is SVGAGI. Here the CDR3 reads CASGVGLSEAFF.

The CDR3 reads CSARAWGTGVTGELFF. This chain uses TRBV20-1 with TRBJ2-2; without DNA, the TCRdb call of TRBD1 cannot be checked. Germline assignment: CDR1 DFQATT and CDR2 SNEGSKA (reference sequence). The CDR3 has 16 residues.

This chain connects TRBV20-1 to TRBJ2-1; the D gene TCRdb calls, TRBD1, cannot be checked with no DNA. The germline V gene encodes CDR1 DFQATT and CDR2 SNEGSKA (reference sequence). The CDR3 sequence is 17 residues long. The CDR3 loop reads CSARQGARRTTGDEQFF.

V gene TRBV24-1 combines with J gene TRBJ2-7; the D call of TRBD1 rests on TCRdb alone, since no DNA is present to check it. CDR1 is KGHDR and CDR2 is SFDVKD in the germline V gene. This CDR3 is built from 15 residues. The CDR3 region is CATSDQQADSYEQYF.

The chain combines TRBV9 with TRBJ1-2; TCRdb proposes TRBD1, but this gene call is untestable without DNA. Germline CDR1 and CDR2: SGDLS and YYNGEE. This CDR3 comprises 15 residues. The CDR3 reads CASSSSQGGGYGYTF.

The chain combines TRBV4-2 with TRBJ2-3; TCRdb's D call, TRBD2, is unchecked because there is no DNA. Germline values: CDR1 LGHNA, CDR2 YNFKEQ. The CDR3 consists of 16 residues. The CDR3 region is CASSPQTSGIQDTQYF.

This chain connects TRBV6-1 to TRBJ2-7; TCRdb's D gene call, TRBD1, goes unchecked for lack of DNA. The CDR3 has 15 amino acids. Germline CDR1 MNHNS, CDR2 SASEGT. The CDR3: CASSGTRTTGNEQYF.

V and J are TRBV6-6 and TRBJ1-1. CDR3 length equals 13 residues. Germline V gene lookup returns CDR1 MNHNY and CDR2 SVGAGI (reference sequence). This CDR3 reads CASTGDLNTEAFF.

This rearrangement joins TRBV20-1 to TRBJ1-6; TCRdb lists TRBD1, though no DNA is available to test this call. CDR3 length: 11 residues. Germline V lookup: CDR1 DFQATT, CDR2 SNEGSKA (reference sequence). The CDR3 loop reads CGTGGNSPLHF.

The rearrangement joins TRBV29-1 to TRBJ2-5. The CDR3 sequence is 13 residues long. In germline, CDR1 is SQVTM, CDR2 ANQGSEA. CDR3 loop: CSVLSPWEETQYF.

The V call is TRBV29-1, the J call TRBJ2-5; TCRdb calls TRBD1, which cannot be checked without DNA. Germline V lookup: CDR1 SQVTM, CDR2 ANQGSEA. The length of the CDR3 is 15 residues. CDR3 region: CSVTRGTDKQETQYF.

This chain links TRBV6-6 with TRBJ2-2. The CDR3 loop spans 13 amino acids. The germline gives CDR1 MNHNY, CDR2 SVGAGI (reference sequence). The CDR3 loop is CASSYPEAGELFF.